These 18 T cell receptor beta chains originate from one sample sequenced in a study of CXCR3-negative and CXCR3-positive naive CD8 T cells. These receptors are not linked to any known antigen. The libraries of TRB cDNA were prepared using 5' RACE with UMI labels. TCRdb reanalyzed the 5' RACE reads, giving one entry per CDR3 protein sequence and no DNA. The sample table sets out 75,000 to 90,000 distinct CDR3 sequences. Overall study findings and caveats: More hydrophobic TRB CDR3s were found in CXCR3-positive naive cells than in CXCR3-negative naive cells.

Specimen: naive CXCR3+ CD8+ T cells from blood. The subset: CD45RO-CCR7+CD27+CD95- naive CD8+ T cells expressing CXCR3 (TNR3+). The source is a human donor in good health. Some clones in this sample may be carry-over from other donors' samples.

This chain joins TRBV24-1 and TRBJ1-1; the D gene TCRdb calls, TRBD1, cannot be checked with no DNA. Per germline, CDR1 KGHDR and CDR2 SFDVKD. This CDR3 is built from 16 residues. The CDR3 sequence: CATSDTQTGRDTEAFF.

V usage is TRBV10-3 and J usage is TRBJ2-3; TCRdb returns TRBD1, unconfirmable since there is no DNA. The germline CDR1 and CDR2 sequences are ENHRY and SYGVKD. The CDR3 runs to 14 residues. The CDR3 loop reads CAISRDRDTDTQYF.

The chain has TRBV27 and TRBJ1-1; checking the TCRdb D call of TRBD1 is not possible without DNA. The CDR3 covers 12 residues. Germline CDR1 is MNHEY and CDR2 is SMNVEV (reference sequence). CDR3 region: CASRTGRTEAFF.

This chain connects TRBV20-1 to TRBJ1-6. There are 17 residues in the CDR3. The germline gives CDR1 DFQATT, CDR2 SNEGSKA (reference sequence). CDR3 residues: CSARQRAGSSYNSPLHF.

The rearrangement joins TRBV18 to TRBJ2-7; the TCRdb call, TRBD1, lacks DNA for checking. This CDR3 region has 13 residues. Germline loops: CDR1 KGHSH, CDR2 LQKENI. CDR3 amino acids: CASSPSDNYEQYF. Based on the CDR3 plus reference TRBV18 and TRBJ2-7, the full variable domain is NAGVMQNPRHLVRRRGQEARLRCSPMKGHSHVYWYRQLPEEGLKFMVYLQKENIIDESGMPKERFSAEFPKEGPSILRIQQVVRGDSAAYFCASSPSDNYEQYFGPGTRLTVT.

CDR3 region: CASSRGDNEQFF. The chain combines TRBV12-3 or TRBV12-4 with TRBJ2-1; there is no DNA to check the TCRdb D call of TRBD1. The CDR3 sequence is 12 residues long.

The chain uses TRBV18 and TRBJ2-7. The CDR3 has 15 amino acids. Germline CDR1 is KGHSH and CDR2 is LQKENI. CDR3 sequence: CASSPLRQGSYEQYF.

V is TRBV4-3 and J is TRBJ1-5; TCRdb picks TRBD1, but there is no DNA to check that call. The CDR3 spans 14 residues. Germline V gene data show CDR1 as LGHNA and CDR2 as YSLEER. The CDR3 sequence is CASSLDRGVQPQHF.

The CDR3: CASSTEDRELHEQYF. This chain links TRBV9 with TRBJ2-7; TCRdb proposes TRBD1, but this gene call is untestable without DNA. This CDR3 region has 15 residues. Germline lookup yields CDR1 SGDLS and CDR2 YYNGEE.

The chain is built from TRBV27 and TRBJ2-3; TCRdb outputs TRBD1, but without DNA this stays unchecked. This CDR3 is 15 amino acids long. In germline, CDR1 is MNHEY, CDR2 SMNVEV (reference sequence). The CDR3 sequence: CASSSGTTSTDTQYF.

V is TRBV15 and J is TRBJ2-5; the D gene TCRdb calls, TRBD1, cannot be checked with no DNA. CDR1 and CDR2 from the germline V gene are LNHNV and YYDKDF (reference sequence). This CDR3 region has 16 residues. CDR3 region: CATSRGKGRPEETQYF.

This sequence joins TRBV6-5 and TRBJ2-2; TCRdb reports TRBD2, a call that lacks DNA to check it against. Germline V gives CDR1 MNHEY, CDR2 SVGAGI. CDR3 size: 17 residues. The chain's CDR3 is CASSTGPPNANTGELFF.

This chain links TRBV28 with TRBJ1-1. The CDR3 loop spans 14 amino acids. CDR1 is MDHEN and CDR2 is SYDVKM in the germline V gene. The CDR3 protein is CASSLRLQGGEAFF.

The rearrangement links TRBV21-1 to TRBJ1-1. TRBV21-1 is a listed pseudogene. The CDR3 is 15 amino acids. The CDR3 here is CASSPLGGANTEAFF.

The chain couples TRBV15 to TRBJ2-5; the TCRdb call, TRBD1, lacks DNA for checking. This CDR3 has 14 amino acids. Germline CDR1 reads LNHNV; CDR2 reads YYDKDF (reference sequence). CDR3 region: CATSPRDGQETQYF.

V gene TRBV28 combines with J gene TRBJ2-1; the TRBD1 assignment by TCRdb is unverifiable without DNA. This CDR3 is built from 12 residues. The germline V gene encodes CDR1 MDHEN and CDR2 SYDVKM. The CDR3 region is CASGTGTNEQFF.

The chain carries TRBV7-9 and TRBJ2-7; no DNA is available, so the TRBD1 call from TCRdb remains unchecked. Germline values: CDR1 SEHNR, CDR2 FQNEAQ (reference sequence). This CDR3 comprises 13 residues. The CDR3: CASSSNRFYEQYF.

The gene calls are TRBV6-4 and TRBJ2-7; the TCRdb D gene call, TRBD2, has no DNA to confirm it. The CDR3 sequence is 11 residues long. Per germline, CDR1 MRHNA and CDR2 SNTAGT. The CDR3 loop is CARGAVYEQYF.